This T cell receptor beta chain was observed in a study of identical twins. General study results and limits: Insertions were fewer in abundant cord blood beta clonotypes, whereas memory repertoires showed none of this pattern. Less excess twin sharing appeared in beta out-of-frame sequences.

Unique molecular identifiers were present on cDNA, and template switching added a universal primer site. TCRdb reprocessed the 5' RACE reads via MiXCR and lists one record per CDR3 protein. This sample yields 510,000 or so distinct CDR3 sequences, of which 13% to 15% are seen a single time; 0.44% belongs to the top ten. The CDR3 loop spans 15 amino acids. Germline assignment: CDR1 KGHSH and CDR2 LQKENI. The V segment lost 2 bases and the J segment 4 bases; nucleotides outside the gene matches: 6. This clonotype was seen a few times. The target antigen is unknown. These data are also associated with another study on yellow fever vaccine responses in identical twins.

The chain carries TRBV18 and TRBJ2-7; 9 nucleotides match TRBD1. The source is a woman younger than 35 in good health. The sample was CD4+ T cells sorted from blood. The CDR3 DNA reads as TGTGCCAGCTCACCAGTCGGGACAGGGTCGTACGAGCAGTACTTC. Amino acids: CASSPVGTGSYEQYF.